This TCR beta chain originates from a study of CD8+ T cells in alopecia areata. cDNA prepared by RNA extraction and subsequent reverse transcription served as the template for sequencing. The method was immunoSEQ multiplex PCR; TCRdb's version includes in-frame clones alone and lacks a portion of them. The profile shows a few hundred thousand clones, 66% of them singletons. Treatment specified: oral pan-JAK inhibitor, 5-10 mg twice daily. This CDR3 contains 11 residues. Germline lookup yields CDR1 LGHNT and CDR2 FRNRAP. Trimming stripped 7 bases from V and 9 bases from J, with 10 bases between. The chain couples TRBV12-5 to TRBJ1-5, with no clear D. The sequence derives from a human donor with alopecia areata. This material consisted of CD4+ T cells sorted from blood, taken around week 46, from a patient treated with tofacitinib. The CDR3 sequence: CASANPGPQHF. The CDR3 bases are TGTGCTAGTGCCAACCCGGGGCCCCAGCATTTT.